The next 23 T cell receptor beta chains were all read from a single sample in a study of blood T cells in healthy people across ages. Combining a sample-barcoded 5' primer with a J-beta primer mix, a second PCR ran for about 7 to 11 cycles. TCRdb re-derived calls from the 5' RACE reads in MiXCR, one entry per CDR3 protein. The sample includes more than 650,000 distinct CDR3 sequences, under 30% seen only once; the top ten take 3%. In addition, the sample was reused for a study of T cells of mothers and their children.

Input material: blood. The receptors here all came from a boy aged 5 to 17 in good health.

In this sample, this clonotype turned up a few times. This rearrangement joins TRBV5-1 to TRBJ2-1; possible D gene TRBD2, 5 bases. The CDR3 length is 15 residues. CDR1 and CDR2 from the germline V gene are SGHRS and YFSETQ. V lost 3 bases to trimming and J lost 8 bases, with 18 bases between them. CDR3 sequence (DNA): TGCGCCAGCAGCTCGCAGACTAAGCCTGGGGATGAGCAGTTCTTC. Translating it yields CASSSQTKPGDEQFF.

Many counts were recorded for this clonotype. The V gene is TRBV5-1, the J gene TRBJ2-5, with D tentatively TRBD1 or TRBD2 (7 bases each). Germline V gene sequence: CDR1 SGHRS, CDR2 YFSETQ. The length of the CDR3 is 14 residues. V shed 3 bases and J shed 2 bases, with 11 bases lying between them. CDR3 sequence (DNA): TGCGCCAGCAGCTCCAGGGGGGGACAAGAGACCCAGTACTTC. This gives the protein CASSSRGGQETQYF. Variable domain in full (rest from reference TRBV5-1 and TRBJ2-5): KAGVTQTPRYLIKTRGQQVTLSCSPISGHRSVSWYQQTPGQGLQFLFEYFSETQRNKGNFPGRFSGRQFSNSRSEMNVSTLELGDSALYLCASSSRGGQETQYFGPGTRLLVL.

A few counts support this clonotype. V gene TRBV9 combines with J gene TRBJ2-1, with 8 bases identical to TRBD2. Per germline, CDR1 SGDLS and CDR2 YYNGEE. The J segment lost 4 bases and the V segment lost 0 bases, leaving 6 bases of the junction unmatched. CDR3 size: 16 residues. The CDR3: CASSVEKRGTYNEQFF. The CDR3 region has the DNA TGTGCCAGCAGCGTAGAGAAGCGGGGGACGTACAATGAGCAGTTCTTC.

This chain's CDR3 is CASSSKRGSTDTQYF. In nucleotides, the CDR3 is TGTGCCAGCAGTTCGAAGCGGGGTAGCACAGATACGCAGTATTTT. The chain is built from TRBV6-5 and TRBJ2-3; 7 bases agree with TRBD2. Trimming cost V 4 bases and J 0 bases; bases outside gene matches: 4. Germline-derived CDR1 and CDR2 are MNHEY and SVGAGI. CDR3 length: 15 residues.

The J gene is TRBJ2-5, the V gene TRBV5-1; 13 bases are shared with TRBD2. V trimming: 5 bases; J trimming: 2 bases; junction bases outside the gene matches: 3. The CDR3 runs to 15 residues. Per germline, CDR1 SGHRS and CDR2 YFSETQ. CDR3 sequence reads: CASRMTSGGQETQYF. CDR3 bases: TGCGCCAGCAGGATGACTAGCGGGGGGCAAGAGACCCAGTACTTC.

This clonotype was counted only a few times. The V gene is TRBV2, the J gene TRBJ2-4; 8 bases are a match to TRBD2. V shed 1 base and J 13 bases; nucleotides not matched to a gene: 3. CDR1 and CDR2 from the germline V gene are SNHLY and FYNNEI. The CDR3 extends over 12 amino acids. The CDR3 DNA is TGTGCCAGCAGTGAAGATGCGGGGGGACAGTACTTC. This encodes CASSEDAGGQYF.

A few counts support this clonotype. The chain combines TRBV7-2 with TRBJ1-5, with TRBD1 identical over 7 bases. The germline V gene encodes CDR1 SGHTA and CDR2 FQGNSA. The length of the CDR3 is 14 residues. V shed 5 bases, J shed 9 bases, and the junction held 10 bases outside the gene matches. CDR3 region: CASSTGQATWPQHF. The CDR3 nucleotides read TGTGCCAGCAGCACCGGACAGGCGACTTGGCCCCAGCATTTT.

A few counts support this clonotype. The CDR3 is CAWSASGETQYF. For the CDR3, the DNA is TGTGCCTGGAGTGCTAGCGGGGAGACCCAGTACTTC. This rearrangement joins TRBV30 to TRBJ2-5; 8 positions match TRBD2. Germline V gene data show CDR1 as GTSNPN and CDR2 as SVGIG (reference sequence). With 1 base clipped from V and 5 bases from J, the junction kept 0 bases outside the gene matches. CDR3 size: 12 residues.

The gene calls are TRBV11-2 and TRBJ2-7, with TRBD1 matching over 8 bases. CDR1 and CDR2 from the germline V gene are SGHAT and FQNNGV. The CDR3 totals 12 residues. After removal of 4 bases from V and 6 bases from J, the junction contained 2 bases not matched to a gene. DNA of the CDR3: TGTGCCAGCAGCTCGACAGGGGCCGAGCAGTACTTC. Protein sequence: CASSSTGAEQYF.

The genes are TRBV3-1 and TRBJ2-3, with TRBD2 identical over 7 bases. Per the germline V gene, CDR1 is LGHDT and CDR2 is YNNKEL (reference sequence). CDR3 length: 17 residues. V lost 1 base and J lost 5; bases outside the gene matches: 12. CDR3 DNA sequence: TGTGCCAGCAGCCAAGGAGAAACGGGACTAATGTTAGATACGCAGTATTTT. Amino acids: CASSQGETGLMLDTQYF.

In this sample, this clonotype turned up a few times. V usage is TRBV12-3 or TRBV12-4 and J usage is TRBJ2-7; D is unresolved. With 3 bases removed from V and 5 bases from J, the gap between germline ends came to 8 bases. The CDR3 spans 12 residues. CDR3 region: CASSFDGDEQYF. Here the CDR3 DNA reads TGTGCCAGCAGTTTCGATGGGGACGAGCAGTACTTC.

The sample holds a few counts of this clonotype. J is TRBJ2-3 and V is TRBV12-3 or TRBV12-4; perhaps TRBD2 as D (6 bases). This CDR3 is 12 amino acids long. V lost 3 bases, J lost 6 bases, and 7 bases lay in between. Written as DNA, the CDR3 is TGTGCCAGCAGTTTTGGGAGGGATACGCAGTATTTT. This codes for CASSFGRDTQYF.

In its sample, this clonotype was seen a few times. The rearrangement uses TRBV10-3 and TRBJ2-5, with D tentatively TRBD2 (6 bases). From germline, CDR1 is ENHRY and CDR2 SYGVKD. The CDR3 consists of 13 residues. Trimming took 6 bases from V and 1 from J, leaving 9 bases between them. Here the CDR3 DNA reads TGTGCCATCAGCATCGGGGGCCAAGAGACCCAGTACTTC. Translated, it gives CAISIGGQETQYF.

This chain links TRBV7-2 with TRBJ1-2, with D hard to call. Germline V CDR1 and CDR2: SGHTA, FQGNSA. V dropped 2 bases and J dropped 8 bases, with 15 bases sitting between them. The CDR3 is 14 residues long. The CDR3 DNA reads TGTGCCAGCAGCTTAATGGGGTCCCCCTGGGGCTACACCTTC. Encoded protein: CASSLMGSPWGYTF.

The CDR3 loop is CASSFSGHQETQYF. The CDR3 DNA is TGTGCCAGCAGTTTTTCGGGACACCAAGAGACCCAGTACTTC. The chain recombines TRBV27 with TRBJ2-5, with D perhaps matching TRBD1 or TRBD2 (5 bases each). Per the germline V gene, CDR1 is MNHEY and CDR2 is SMNVEV (reference sequence). This CDR3 is 14 amino acids long. Trimming cost V 3 bases and J 0 bases, with 8 bases left between them.

This clonotype was found a few times. V is TRBV12-3 or TRBV12-4 and J is TRBJ2-7, with TRBD1 matching 9 bases. V lost 7 bases, J lost 6 bases, and 10 bases stayed unmatched. The CDR3 has 14 residues. CDR3 in amino acids: CASTGGTGLVEQYF. The CDR3, as DNA: TGTGCCAGCACCGGCGGGACAGGGCTTGTCGAGCAGTACTTC.

This clonotype was picked up many times. V and J are TRBV7-3 and TRBJ2-1; 10 nucleotides line up with TRBD2. Trimming removed 4 bases from V and 6 bases from J; junction bases left unmatched: 6. The CDR3 is made up of 15 amino acids. CDR1 SGHTA and CDR2 FQGTGA come from the germline V gene. The CDR3 loop is CASSSLAGGLNEQFF. In nucleotides, the CDR3 is TGTGCCAGCAGCTCGTTAGCGGGGGGACTCAATGAGCAGTTCTTC.

The rearrangement uses TRBV5-1 and TRBJ2-5; no clear D. The CDR3 spans 14 residues. Germline values: CDR1 SGHRS, CDR2 YFSETQ. V shed 4 bases and J shed 4 bases, with 14 bases lying between them. CDR3 amino acids: CASSLRAGPETQYF. The CDR3 coding sequence is TGCGCCAGCAGCCTCCGGGCAGGCCCAGAGACCCAGTACTTC.

The rearrangement joins TRBV27 to TRBJ2-1, with 8 bases lining up with TRBD1. The CDR3 totals 17 residues. Trimming removed 5 bases from V and 0 bases from J; junction bases left unmatched: 9. In germline, CDR1 is MNHEY, CDR2 SMNVEV (reference sequence). The CDR3 DNA sequence: TGTGCCAGCAGTGCCCGCTCCGGGACAGGCTCCTACAATGAGCAGTTCTTC. This gives the protein CASSARSGTGSYNEQFF.

The rearrangement links TRBV28 to TRBJ1-1; 7 positions match TRBD1. V dropped 5 bases and J dropped 0; count of bases not matched to a gene: 9. The CDR3 length is 16 residues. Germline assignment: CDR1 MDHEN and CDR2 SYDVKM. The CDR3 coding sequence is TGTGCCAGCAGTCCAGGGGGTTATACTATGAACACTGAAGCTTTCTTT. Residues: CASSPGGYTMNTEAFF.

The chain has TRBV20-1 and TRBJ1-2; D gene unclear. CDR3 size: 12 residues. Germline CDR1 and CDR2: DFQATT and SNEGSKA (reference sequence). Trimming pared 6 bases from V and 3 bases from J, leaving 11 bases between. The CDR3 region is CSARQSDYGYTF. The CDR3 DNA sequence: TGCAGTGCCCGACAAAGTGACTATGGCTACACCTTC.

This clonotype was detected many times. The chain employs TRBV12-3 or TRBV12-4 and TRBJ2-1; D may correspond to TRBD1 or TRBD2 (6 bases each). This CDR3 has 13 residues. V lost 1 base and J lost 6, with 7 bases in between. Written as DNA, the CDR3 is TGTGCCAGCAGTTTAGAGGGGGGCAATGAGCAGTTCTTC. Its protein is CASSLEGGNEQFF.

The chain has TRBV20-1 and TRBJ1-3; tentative D call: TRBD1 (5 bases). CDR3 length: 13 residues. V was shortened by 6 bases and J by 0 bases, with 9 bases between the two germline ends. The germline gives CDR1 DFQATT, CDR2 SNEGSKA (reference sequence). CDR3 loop: CSADSYSGNTIYF. The DNA for the CDR3 is TGCAGTGCCGACAGTTACTCTGGAAACACCATATATTTT.